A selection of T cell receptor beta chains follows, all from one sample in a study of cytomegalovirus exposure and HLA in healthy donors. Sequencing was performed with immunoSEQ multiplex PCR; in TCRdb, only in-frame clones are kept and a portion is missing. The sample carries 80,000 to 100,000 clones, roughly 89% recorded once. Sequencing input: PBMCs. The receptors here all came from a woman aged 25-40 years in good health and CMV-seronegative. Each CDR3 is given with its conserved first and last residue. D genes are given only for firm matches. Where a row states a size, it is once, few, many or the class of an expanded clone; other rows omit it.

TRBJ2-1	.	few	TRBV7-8	TGTGCCAGCAGCTTTACACAGGCGTCCTCCTACAATGAGCAGTTCTTC	CASSFTQASSYNEQFF
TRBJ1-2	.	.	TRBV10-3	TGTGCCATCAGTGAGCTTACAGGGCTGGGTGGCTACACCTTC	CAISELTGLGGYTF
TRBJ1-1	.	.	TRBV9	TGTGCCAGCAGCGTAGGGACCCTTGGGGCCACTGAAGCTTTCTTT	CASSVGTLGATEAFF
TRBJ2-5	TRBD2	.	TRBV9	TGTGCCAGCAGCCGTAGCGGGGGAGAGACCCAGTACTTC	CASSRSGGETQYF
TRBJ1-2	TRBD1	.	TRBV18	TGTGCCAGCTCGCCCCGATATCAGGGGGGCGCGTCTTGGGGCTACACCTTC	CASSPRYQGGASWGYTF
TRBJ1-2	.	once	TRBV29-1	TGCAGCGTTGAAGGGACACCTAGTAACTATGGCTACACCTTC	CSVEGTPSNYGYTF
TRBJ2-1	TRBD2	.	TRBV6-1	TGTGCCAGCACCGGACTAGCCAATGAGCAGTTCTTC	CASTGLANEQFF
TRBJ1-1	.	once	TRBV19	TGTGCCAGTAGTATGCTAAGGGGAGGGACCACTGAAGCTTTCTTT	CASSMLRGGTTEAFF
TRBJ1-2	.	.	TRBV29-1	TGCAGCGTTTCCAGGGGAGCGCAAAATGGCTACACCTTC	CSVSRGAQNGYTF
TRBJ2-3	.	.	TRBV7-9	TGTGCCAGCAGCTTAAGGGCGGGGTCAGATACGCAGTATTTT	CASSLRAGSDTQYF
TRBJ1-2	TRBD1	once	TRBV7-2	TGTGCCAGCAGCTCCGAACCGGGACAGGGGGCGAGAGGCTACACCTTC	CASSSEPGQGARGYTF